The clone carrying this T cell receptor (beta chain) has just a few counts. These data belong to a study of Graves' ophthalmopathy and Graves' hyperthyroidism. CDR3 length equals 19 residues. Germline V lookup: CDR1 SEHNR, CDR2 FQNEAQ (reference sequence). V lost 4 bases, J lost 2 bases, and 26 bases lay in between. TCR beta CDR3 amplification used RNA transcripts. HTBI-primed first-round RT-PCR preceded second-round multiplex PCR. TCRdb redid the calling of the multiplex PCR reads with MiXCR, one entry per CDR3 protein. Of around 600,000 distinct CDR3 sequences detected, roughly 41% appear once; the ten largest clones hold more than 2.5%.

This TCR came from an adult man with Graves' ophthalmopathy. Sequencing was done on a sample of peripheral blood. V usage is TRBV7-9 and J usage is TRBJ1-2, with TRBD1 as a possible D gene (6 bases). The CDR3 DNA sequence: TGTGCCAGCAGCTCGGGAGTAGGGGGGGCGATCCCGGGGAACTATGGCTACACCTTC. Protein product: CASSSGVGGAIPGNYGYTF.